This T cell receptor (beta chain) was identified in a study of cytomegalovirus exposure and HLA in healthy donors. Germline V gene sequence: CDR1 LNHDA, CDR2 SQIVND (reference sequence). The CDR3 contains 16 residues. Trimming cost V 6 bases and J 4 bases; bases outside gene matches: 10. The PCR made use of 60 Vbeta and 13 Jbeta primers. Repertoires were generated with immunoSEQ multiplex PCR, while TCRdb's copy carries only in-frame clones and drops some. The sample includes 85,000 to 130,000 clones, about 71% of them seen just once. The source is a boy aged 5-17 years in good health and CMV-seronegative. The gene calls are TRBV19 and TRBJ2-7, with 12 bases fitting TRBD2. The sequencing sample was made of PBMCs. The CDR3 here is CASSRAGTSGRYEQYF. As DNA, the CDR3 is TGTGCCAGTAGCCGCGCCGGCACTAGCGGGAGGTACGAGCAGTACTTC.